This T cell receptor beta chain comes out of a study of HIV-infected patients and healthy controls. The germline V gene has CDR1 LGHNA and CDR2 YNFKEQ. V was cut by 2 bases and J by 0 bases, with 0 bases left in between. CDR3 length equals 12 residues. TCRdb fed the 5' RACE reads into MiXCR, producing one record per CDR3 protein. The repertoire holds about 70,000 distinct CDR3 sequences, with roughly a sixth as singletons. This clonotype was seen more than once but under ten times. The chain employs TRBV4-2 and TRBJ2-3; D uncertain. The TCR sequence derives from a human donor in good health. Sequencing input: CD4+ T cells from blood. The CDR3 is CASSQSTDTQYF. The CDR3 DNA reads TGTGCCAGCAGCCAAAGCACAGATACGCAGTATTTT.